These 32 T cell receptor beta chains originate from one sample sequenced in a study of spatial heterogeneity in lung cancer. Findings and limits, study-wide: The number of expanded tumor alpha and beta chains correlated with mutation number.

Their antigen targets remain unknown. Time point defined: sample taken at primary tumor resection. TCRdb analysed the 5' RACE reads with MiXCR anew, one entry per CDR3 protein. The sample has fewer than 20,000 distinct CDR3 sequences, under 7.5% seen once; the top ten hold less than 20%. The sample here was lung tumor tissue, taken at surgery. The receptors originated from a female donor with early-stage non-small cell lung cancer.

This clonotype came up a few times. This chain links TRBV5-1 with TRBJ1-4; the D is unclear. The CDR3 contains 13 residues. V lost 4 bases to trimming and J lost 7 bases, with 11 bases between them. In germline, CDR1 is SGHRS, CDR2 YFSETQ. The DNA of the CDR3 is TGCGCCAGCAGCGACTCGATGGGTGAAAAACTGTTTTTT. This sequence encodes CASSDSMGEKLFF.

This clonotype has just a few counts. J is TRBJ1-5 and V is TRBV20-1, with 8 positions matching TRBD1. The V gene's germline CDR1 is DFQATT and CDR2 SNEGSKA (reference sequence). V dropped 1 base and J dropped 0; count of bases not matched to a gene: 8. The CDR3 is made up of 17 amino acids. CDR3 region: CSARGRTGTDSNQPQHF. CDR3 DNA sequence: TGCAGTGCTAGAGGGAGGACAGGGACTGATAGCAATCAGCCCCAGCATTTT.

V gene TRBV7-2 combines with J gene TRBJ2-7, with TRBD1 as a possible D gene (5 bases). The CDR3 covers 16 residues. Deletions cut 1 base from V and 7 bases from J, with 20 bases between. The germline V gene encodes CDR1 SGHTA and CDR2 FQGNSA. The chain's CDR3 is CASSLGNYGRAWEQYF. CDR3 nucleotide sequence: TGTGCCAGCAGCTTAGGGAATTACGGCAGGGCCTGGGAGCAGTACTTC.

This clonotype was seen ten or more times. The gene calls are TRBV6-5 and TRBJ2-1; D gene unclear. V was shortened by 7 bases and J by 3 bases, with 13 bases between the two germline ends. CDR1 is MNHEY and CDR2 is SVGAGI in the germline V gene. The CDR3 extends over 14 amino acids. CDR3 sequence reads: CASKLAQNYNEQFF. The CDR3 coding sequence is TGTGCCAGCAAATTGGCGCAGAACTACAATGAGCAGTTCTTC.

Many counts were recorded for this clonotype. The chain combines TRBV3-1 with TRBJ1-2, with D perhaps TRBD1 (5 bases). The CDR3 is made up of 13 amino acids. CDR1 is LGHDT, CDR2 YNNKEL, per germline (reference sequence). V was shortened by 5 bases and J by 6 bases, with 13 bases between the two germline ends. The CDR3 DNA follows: TGTGCCAGCAGCGGGGGGAGGGGCCATGGCTACACCTTC. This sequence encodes CASSGGRGHGYTF.

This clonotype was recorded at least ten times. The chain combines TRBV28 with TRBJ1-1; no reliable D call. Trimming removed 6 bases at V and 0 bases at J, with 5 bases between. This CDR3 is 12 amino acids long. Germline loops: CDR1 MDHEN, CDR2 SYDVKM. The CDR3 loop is CASRRMNTEAFF. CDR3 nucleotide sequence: TGTGCCAGCAGAAGGATGAACACTGAAGCTTTCTTT.

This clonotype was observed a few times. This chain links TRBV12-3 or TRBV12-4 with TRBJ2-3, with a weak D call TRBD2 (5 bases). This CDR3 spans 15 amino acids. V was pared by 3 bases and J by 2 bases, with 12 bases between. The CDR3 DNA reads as TGTGCCAGCAGTTTGGGAGCGGTATACACAGATACGCAGTATTTT. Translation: CASSLGAVYTDTQYF.

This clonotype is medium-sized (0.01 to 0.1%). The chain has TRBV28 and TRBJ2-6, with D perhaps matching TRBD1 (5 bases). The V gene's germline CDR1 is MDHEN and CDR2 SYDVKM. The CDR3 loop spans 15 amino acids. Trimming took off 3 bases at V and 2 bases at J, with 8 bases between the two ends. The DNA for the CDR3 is TGTGCCAGCAGTTTTCAGGGTGCTGGGGCCAACGTCCTGACTTTC. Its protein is CASSFQGAGANVLTF.

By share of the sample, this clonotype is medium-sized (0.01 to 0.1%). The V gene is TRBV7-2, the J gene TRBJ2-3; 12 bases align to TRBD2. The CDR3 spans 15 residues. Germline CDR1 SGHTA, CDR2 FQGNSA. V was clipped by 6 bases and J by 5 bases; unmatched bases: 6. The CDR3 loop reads CASRTASGGVDTQYF. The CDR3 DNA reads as TGTGCCAGCAGGACAGCTAGCGGGGGGGTAGATACGCAGTATTTT. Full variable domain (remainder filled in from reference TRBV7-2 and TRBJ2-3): GAGVSQSPSNKVTEKGKDVELRCDPISGHTALYWYRQSLGQGLEFLIYFQGNSAPDKSGLPSDRFSAERTGGSVSTLTIQRTQQEDSAVYLCASRTASGGVDTQYFGPGTRLTVL.

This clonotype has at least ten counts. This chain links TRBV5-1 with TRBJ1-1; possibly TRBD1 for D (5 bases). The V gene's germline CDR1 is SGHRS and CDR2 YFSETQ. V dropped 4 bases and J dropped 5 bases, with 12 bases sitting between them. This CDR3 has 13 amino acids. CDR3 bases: TGCGCCAGCAGCCTTACCAGGGAGACTGAAGCTTTCTTT. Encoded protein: CASSLTRETEAFF.

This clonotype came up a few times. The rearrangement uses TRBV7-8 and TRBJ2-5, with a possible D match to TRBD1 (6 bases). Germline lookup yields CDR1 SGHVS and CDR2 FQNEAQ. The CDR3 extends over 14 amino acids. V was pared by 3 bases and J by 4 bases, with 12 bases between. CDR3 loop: CASSFTSRGETQYF. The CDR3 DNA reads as TGTGCCAGCAGCTTTACATCCAGGGGAGAGACCCAGTACTTC.

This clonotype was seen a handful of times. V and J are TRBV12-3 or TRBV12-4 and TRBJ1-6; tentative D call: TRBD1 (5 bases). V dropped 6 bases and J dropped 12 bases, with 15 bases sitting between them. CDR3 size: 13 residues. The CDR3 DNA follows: TGTGCCAGCAGCGTCCGGGACGGAGGACCCCTCCACTTT. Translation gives CASSVRDGGPLHF.

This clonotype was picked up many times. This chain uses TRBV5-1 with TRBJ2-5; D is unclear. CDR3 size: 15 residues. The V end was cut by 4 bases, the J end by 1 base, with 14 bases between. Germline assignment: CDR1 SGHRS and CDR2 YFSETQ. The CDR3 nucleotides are TGCGCCAGCAGCAAGGACGCAATCCCCCAAGAGACCCAGTACTTC. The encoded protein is CASSKDAIPQETQYF. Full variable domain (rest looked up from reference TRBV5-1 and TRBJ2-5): KAGVTQTPRYLIKTRGQQVTLSCSPISGHRSVSWYQQTPGQGLQFLFEYFSETQRNKGNFPGRFSGRQFSNSRSEMNVSTLELGDSALYLCASSKDAIPQETQYFGPGTRLLVL.

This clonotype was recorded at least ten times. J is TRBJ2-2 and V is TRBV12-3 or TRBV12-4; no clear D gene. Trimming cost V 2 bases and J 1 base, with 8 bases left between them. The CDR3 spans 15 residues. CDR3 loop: CASSLTTGNTGELFF. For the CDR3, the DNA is TGTGCCAGCAGTTTAACGACGGGGAACACCGGGGAGCTGTTTTTT.

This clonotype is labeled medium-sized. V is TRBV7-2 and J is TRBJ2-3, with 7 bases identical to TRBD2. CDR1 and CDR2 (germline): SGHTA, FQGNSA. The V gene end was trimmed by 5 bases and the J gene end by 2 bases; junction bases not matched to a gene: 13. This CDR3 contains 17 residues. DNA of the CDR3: TGTGCCAGCAGCAGACTAGCACTAGGCCTCTCCACAGATACGCAGTATTTT. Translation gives CASSRLALGLSTDTQYF.

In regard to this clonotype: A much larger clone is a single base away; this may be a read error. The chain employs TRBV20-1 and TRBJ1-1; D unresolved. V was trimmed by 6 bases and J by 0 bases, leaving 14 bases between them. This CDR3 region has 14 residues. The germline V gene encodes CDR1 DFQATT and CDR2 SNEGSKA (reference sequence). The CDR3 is CSARSRTVNTEAFF. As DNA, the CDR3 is TGCAGTGCCCGCTCCAGGACGGTGAACACTGAAGCTTTCTTT.

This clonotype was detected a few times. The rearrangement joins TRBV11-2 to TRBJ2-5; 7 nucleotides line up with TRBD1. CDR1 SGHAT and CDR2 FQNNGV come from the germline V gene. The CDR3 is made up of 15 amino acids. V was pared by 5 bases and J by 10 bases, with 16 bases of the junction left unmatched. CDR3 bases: TGTGCCAGCAGCATAATAACAGGGGCCGCCACGGACCAGTACTTC. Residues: CASSIITGAATDQYF.

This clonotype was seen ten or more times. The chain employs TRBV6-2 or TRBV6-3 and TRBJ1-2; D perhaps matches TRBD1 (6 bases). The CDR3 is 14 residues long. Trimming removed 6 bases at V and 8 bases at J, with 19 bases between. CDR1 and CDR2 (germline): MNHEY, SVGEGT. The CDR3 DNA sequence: TGTGCCAGCAGCAAGACAGCCCTACAGGGAGGCTACACCTTC. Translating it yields CASSKTALQGGYTF.

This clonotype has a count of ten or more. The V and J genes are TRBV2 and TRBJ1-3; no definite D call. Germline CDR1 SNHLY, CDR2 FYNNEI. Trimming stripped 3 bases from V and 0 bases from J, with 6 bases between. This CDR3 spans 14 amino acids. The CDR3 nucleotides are TGTGCCAGCAGTGAGGAGAGCTCTGGAAACACCATATATTTT. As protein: CASSEESSGNTIYF.

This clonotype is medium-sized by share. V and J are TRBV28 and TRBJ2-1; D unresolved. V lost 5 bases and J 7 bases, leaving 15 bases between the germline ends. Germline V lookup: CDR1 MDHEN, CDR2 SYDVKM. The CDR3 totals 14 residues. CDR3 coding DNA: TGTGCCAGCAGTCCCGGTACGGTAGGTAATGAGCAGTTCTTC. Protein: CASSPGTVGNEQFF.

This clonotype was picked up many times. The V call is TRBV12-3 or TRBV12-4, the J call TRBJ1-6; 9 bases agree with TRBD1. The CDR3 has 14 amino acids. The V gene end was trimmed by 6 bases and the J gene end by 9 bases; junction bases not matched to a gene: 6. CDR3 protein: CASRVDRGGSPLHF. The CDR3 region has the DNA TGTGCCAGCAGGGTGGACAGGGGAGGTTCACCCCTCCACTTT.

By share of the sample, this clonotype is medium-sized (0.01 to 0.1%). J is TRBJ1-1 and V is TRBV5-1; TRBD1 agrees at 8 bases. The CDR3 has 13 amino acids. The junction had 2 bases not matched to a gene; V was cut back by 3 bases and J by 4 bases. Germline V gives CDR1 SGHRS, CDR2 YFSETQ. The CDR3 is CASSYGQGTEAFF. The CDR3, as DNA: TGCGCCAGCAGCTACGGACAGGGCACTGAAGCTTTCTTT. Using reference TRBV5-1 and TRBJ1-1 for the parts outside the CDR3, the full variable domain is KAGVTQTPRYLIKTRGQQVTLSCSPISGHRSVSWYQQTPGQGLQFLFEYFSETQRNKGNFPGRFSGRQFSNSRSEMNVSTLELGDSALYLCASSYGQGTEAFFGQGTRLTVV.

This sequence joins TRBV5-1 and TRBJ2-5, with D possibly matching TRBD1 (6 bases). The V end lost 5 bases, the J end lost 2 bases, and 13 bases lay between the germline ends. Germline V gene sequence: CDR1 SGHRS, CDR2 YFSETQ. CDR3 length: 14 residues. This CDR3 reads CASSTTGQQETQYF. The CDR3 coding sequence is TGCGCCAGCAGTACCACTGGACAGCAAGAGACCCAGTACTTC.

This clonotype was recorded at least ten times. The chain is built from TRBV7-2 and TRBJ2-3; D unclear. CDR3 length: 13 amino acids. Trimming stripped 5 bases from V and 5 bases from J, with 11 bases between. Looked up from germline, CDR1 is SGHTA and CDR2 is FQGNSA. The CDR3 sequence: CASSRNRKDTQYF. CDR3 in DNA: TGTGCCAGCAGCAGAAACAGAAAAGATACGCAGTATTTT.

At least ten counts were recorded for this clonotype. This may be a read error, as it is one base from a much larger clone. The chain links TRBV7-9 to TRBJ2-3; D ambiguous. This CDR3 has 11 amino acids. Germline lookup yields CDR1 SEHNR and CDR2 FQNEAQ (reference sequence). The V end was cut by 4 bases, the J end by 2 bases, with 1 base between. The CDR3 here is CASSYTDTQYF. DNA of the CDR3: TGTGCCAGCAGCTACACAGATACGCAGTATTTT.

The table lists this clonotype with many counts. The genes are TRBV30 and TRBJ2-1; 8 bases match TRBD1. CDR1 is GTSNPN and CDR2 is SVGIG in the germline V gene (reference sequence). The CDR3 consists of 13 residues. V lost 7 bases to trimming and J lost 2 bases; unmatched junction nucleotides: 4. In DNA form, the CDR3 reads TGTGCCTTGGACAGGGCCACCTACAATGAGCAGTTCTTC. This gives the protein CALDRATYNEQFF.

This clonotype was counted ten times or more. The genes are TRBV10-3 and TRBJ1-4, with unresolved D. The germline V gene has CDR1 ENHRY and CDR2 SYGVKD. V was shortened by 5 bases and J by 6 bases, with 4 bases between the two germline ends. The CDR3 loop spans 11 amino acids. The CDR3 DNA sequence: TGTGCCATCAGTACGGATGAAAAACTGTTTTTT. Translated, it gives CAISTDEKLFF.

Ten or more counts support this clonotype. CDR3 in DNA: TGCGCCAGCAGCTTGGTCTCAGGGCTCTCTGGAAACACCATATATTTT. This encodes CASSLVSGLSGNTIYF. The chain links TRBV5-1 to TRBJ1-3; D is perhaps TRBD1 (5 bases). Germline V gene sequence: CDR1 SGHRS, CDR2 YFSETQ. V was clipped by 0 bases and J by 0 bases, with 10 bases between them. The CDR3 runs to 16 residues. The whole variable domain, filled in from reference TRBV5-1 and TRBJ1-3, reads KAGVTQTPRYLIKTRGQQVTLSCSPISGHRSVSWYQQTPGQGLQFLFEYFSETQRNKGNFPGRFSGRQFSNSRSEMNVSTLELGDSALYLCASSLVSGLSGNTIYFGEGSWLTVV.

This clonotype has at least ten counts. CDR3 nucleotides: TGTGCCAGCAGCTTAGGAGGGGCGCTTGGCACAGATACGCAGTATTTT. It yields the protein CASSLGGALGTDTQYF. V and J are TRBV7-2 and TRBJ2-3; the D call may be TRBD1 or TRBD2 (5 bases each). The V and J ends lost 1 base and 1 base respectively, with 12 bases between them. The CDR3 loop spans 16 amino acids. The germline V gene encodes CDR1 SGHTA and CDR2 FQGNSA. Drawing the rest from reference TRBV7-2 and TRBJ2-3, the complete variable domain is GAGVSQSPSNKVTEKGKDVELRCDPISGHTALYWYRQSLGQGLEFLIYFQGNSAPDKSGLPSDRFSAERTGGSVSTLTIQRTQQEDSAVYLCASSLGGALGTDTQYFGPGTRLTVL.

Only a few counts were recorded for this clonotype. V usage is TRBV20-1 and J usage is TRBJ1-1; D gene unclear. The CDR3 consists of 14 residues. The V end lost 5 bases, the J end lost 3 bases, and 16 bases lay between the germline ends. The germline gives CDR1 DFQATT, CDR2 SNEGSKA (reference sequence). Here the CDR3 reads CSAPAGYWDTEAFF. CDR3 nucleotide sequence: TGCAGTGCTCCGGCAGGCTACTGGGACACTGAAGCTTTCTTT.

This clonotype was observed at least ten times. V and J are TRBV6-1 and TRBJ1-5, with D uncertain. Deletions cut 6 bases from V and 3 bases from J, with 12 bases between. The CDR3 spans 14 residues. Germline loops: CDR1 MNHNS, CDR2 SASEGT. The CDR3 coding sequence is TGTGCCAGCAGCCGTCCCGGGCACAATCAGCCCCAGCATTTT. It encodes CASSRPGHNQPQHF.

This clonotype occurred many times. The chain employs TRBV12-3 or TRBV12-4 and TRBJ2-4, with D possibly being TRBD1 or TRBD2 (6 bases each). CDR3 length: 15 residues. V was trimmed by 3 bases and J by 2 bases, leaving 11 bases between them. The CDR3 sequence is CASSFGGATKNIQYF. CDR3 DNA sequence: TGTGCCAGCAGTTTCGGGGGCGCAACCAAAAACATTCAGTACTTC.